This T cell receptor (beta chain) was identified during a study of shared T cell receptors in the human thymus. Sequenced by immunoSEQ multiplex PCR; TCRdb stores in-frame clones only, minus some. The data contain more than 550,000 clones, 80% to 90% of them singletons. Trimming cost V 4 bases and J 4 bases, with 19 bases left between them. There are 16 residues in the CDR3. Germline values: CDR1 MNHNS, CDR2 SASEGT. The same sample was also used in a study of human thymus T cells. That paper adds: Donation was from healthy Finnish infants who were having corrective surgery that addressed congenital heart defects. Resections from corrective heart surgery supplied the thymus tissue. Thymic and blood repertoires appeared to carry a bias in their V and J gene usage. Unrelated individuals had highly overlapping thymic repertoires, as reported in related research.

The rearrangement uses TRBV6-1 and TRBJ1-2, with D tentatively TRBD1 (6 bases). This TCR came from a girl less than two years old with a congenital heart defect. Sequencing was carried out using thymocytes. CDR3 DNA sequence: TGTGCCAGCAGTGCTACACAGGACAGCTCACTCTATGGCTACACCTTC. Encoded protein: CASSATQDSSLYGYTF.